A few counts support the clone carrying this T cell receptor beta chain. Specified treatment: oral pan-JAK inhibitor, 5-10 mg twice daily. This sample stems from a study of CD8+ T cells in alopecia areata. The length of the CDR3 is 15 residues. Germline loops: CDR1 SGHDN, CDR2 FVKESK. Trimming left V 1 base short and J 8 bases short, with 14 bases between. Once RNA had been extracted, it was reverse transcribed into cDNA to act as the sequencing template. Libraries were prepared by immunoSEQ multiplex PCR; TCRdb keeps only in-frame clonotypes and omits some of them. The table lists 150,000 to 200,000 clones, approximately 67% of them singletons, with approximately 1.3% in the top ten.

The chain combines TRBV14 with TRBJ1-4, with TRBD1 as a possible D gene (5 bases). The specimen comprised CD4+ T cells sorted from blood, sampled around week 49, from a patient treated with tofacitinib. The TCR originated in a human donor with alopecia areata. CDR3 DNA: TGTGCCAGCAGCCAAGTAACGCCTTGGGGCGAAAAACTGTTTTTT. Its protein is CASSQVTPWGEKLFF. Supplemented by reference TRBV14 and TRBJ1-4, the full variable domain reads EAGVTQFPSHSVIEKGQTVTLRCDPISGHDNLYWYRRVMGKEIKFLLHFVKESKQDESGMPNNRFLAERTGGTYSTLKVQPAELEDSGVYFCASSQVTPWGEKLFFGSGTQLSVL.